This is a list of T cell receptor beta chains from one sample in a study of blood T cell repertoires in COVID-19. Profiled with immunoSEQ multiplex PCR; TCRdb holds only in-frame clones, not every one. The repertoire holds around 45,000 clones, with roughly 89% as singletons. Sequenced sample: peripheral blood. All receptors derive from a man in his 70s with active COVID-19. The CDR3 runs from the conserved cysteine through the conserved F or W. Each record gives: V gene, J gene, D gene, CDR3 DNA, CDR3 protein. A D gene is named only where the DNA matches it firmly.

>TRBV5-1|TRBJ1-1|TRBD1
TGCGCCAGCAGCTTGGGCAGGGGGGACACTGAAGCTTTCTTT
CASSLGRGDTEAFF
>TRBV30|TRBJ2-5|TRBD2
TGTGCCCATGGGGGAACTAGCGGGGAGACCCAGTACTTC
CAHGGTSGETQYF
>TRBV5-1|TRBJ1-3|NA
TGCGCCAGCAGCCAAGGGGCAGGAAACACCATATATTTT
CASSQGAGNTIYF
>TRBV5-4|TRBJ2-2|NA
TGTGCCAGCAGCTTGGTATCCTCGGGAAACACCGGGGAGCTGTTTTTT
CASSLVSSGNTGELFF
>TRBV10-3|TRBJ1-1|TRBD1
TGTGCCATCTCGATCGGGACAGGGCAGGGCACTGAAGCTTTCTTT
CAISIGTGQGTEAFF
>TRBV11-2|TRBJ2-1|TRBD1
TGTGCCAGCAGCTTACGACAGGGGGCGTGGGATGAGCAGTTCTTC
CASSLRQGAWDEQFF
>TRBV9|TRBJ1-6|NA
TGTGCCAGCAGCGCCGGGACAAGGCGTTCACCCCTCCACTTT
CASSAGTRRSPLHF
>TRBV10-3|TRBJ1-1|NA
TGTGCCACTTCCCAGGTGAACACTGAAGCTTTCTTT
CATSQVNTEAFF
>TRBV5-4|TRBJ2-5|TRBD2
TGTGCCAGCAGCGCGGCACTAGCGGGGGCCCAAGAGACCCAGTACTTC
CASSAALAGAQETQYF
>TRBV14|TRBJ1-6|TRBD1
TGTGCCAGCAGCCAGGGACAGGGGAGTTCCTATAATTCACCCCTCCACTTT
CASSQGQGSSYNSPLHF